This T cell receptor (beta chain) was observed in a study of T cells in Graves' hyperthyroidism and ophthalmopathy. Amplification targeted TCR beta CDR3 regions from RNA transcripts. Carried out on the TCR CDR3, a first-round RT-PCR used the HTBI primer set. MiXCR, applied by TCRdb to the multiplex PCR reads, yields one record per CDR3 protein. The sample carries approximately 870,000 distinct CDR3 sequences, over 35% recorded once. There are many counts of this clonotype. Between the trimmed V and J ends, which lost 4 bases and 7 bases, there was a span of 8 bases. Germline CDR1 and CDR2: MGHDK and SYGVNS. This CDR3 region has 11 residues.

The receptor was isolated from a man younger than 35 with Graves' hyperthyroidism. V is TRBV25-1 and J is TRBJ2-7; D uncertain. The sequenced material came from blood. The CDR3 protein is CASSAAREQYF. CDR3 DNA sequence: TGTGCCAGCAGTGCGGCGAGGGAGCAGTACTTC.